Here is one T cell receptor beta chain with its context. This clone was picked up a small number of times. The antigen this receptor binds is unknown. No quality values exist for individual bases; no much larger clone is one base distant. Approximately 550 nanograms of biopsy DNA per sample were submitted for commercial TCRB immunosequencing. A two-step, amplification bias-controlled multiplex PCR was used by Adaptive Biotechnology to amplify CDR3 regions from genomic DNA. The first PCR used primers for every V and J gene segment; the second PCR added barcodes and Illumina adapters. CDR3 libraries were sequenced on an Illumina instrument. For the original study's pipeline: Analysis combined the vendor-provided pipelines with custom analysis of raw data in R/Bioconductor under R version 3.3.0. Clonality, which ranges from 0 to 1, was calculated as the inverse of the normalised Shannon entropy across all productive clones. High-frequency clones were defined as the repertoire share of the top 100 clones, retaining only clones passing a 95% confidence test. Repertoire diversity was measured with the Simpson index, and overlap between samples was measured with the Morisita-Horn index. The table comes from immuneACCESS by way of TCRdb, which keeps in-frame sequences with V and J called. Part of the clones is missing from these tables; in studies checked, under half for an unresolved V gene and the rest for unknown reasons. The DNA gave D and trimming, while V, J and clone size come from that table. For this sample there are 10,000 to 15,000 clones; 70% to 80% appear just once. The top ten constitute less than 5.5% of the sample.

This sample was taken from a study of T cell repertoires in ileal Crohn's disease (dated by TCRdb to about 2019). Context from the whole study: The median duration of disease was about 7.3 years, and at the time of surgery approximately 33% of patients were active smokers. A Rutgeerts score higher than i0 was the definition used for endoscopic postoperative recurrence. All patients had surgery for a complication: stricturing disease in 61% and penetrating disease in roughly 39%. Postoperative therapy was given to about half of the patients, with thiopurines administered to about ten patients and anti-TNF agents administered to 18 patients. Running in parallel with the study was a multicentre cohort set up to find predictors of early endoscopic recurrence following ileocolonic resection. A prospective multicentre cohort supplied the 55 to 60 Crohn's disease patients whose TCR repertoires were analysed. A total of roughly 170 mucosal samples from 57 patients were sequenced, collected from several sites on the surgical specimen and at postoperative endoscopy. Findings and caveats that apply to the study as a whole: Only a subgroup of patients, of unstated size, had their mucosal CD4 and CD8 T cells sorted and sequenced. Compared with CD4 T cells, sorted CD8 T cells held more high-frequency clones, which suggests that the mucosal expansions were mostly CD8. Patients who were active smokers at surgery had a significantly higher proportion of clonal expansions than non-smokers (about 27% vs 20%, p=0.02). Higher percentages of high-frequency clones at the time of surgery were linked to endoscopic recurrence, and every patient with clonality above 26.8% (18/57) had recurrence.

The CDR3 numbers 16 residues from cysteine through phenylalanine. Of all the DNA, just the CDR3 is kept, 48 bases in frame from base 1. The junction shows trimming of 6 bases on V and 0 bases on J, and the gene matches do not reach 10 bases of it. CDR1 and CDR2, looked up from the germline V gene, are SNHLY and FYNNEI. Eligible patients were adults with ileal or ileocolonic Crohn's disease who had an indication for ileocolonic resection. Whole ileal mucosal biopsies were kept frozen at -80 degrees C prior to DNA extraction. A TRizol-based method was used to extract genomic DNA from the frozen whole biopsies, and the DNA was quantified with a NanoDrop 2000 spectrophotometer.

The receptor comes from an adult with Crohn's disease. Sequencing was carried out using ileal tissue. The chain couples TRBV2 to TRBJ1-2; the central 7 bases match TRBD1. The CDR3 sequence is CASSRTGTATNYGYTF. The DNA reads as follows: TGTGCCAGCAGCAGAACCGGGACAGCCACTAACTATGGCTACACCTTC.